The 30 T cell receptor beta chains below all came from one sample that was sequenced in a study of metastatic and nonmetastatic thyroid tumors. TCRdb called clones again from the PCR reads with MiXCR. In the table there are about 15,000 clones, 25% to 30% of which are singletons. Prior to thyroid surgery, none of the patients had received any treatment. Sequenced input: tumor tissue. The receptors stem from a male donor with papillary thyroid cancer or a benign thyroid nodule (not recorded which). Some clones in this sample may be carry-over from other donors' samples.

The chain has TRBV7-2 and TRBJ2-1, with 8 bases identical to TRBD2. Germline CDR1 SGHTA, CDR2 FQGNSA. Trimming at V came to 5 bases and at J to 6 bases, leaving 9 bases not matched to a gene. The length of the CDR3 is 15 residues. CDR3 sequence (DNA): TGTGCCAGCAGCCGTAGCGGGATTGGGGGCAATGAGCAGTTCTTC. The encoded protein is CASSRSGIGGNEQFF.

This clone was counted only a few times. The rearrangement links TRBV19 to TRBJ1-5; the D gene is possibly TRBD1 (6 bases). The CDR3 spans 14 residues. Germline V CDR1 and CDR2: LNHDA, SQIVND (reference sequence). V was clipped by 6 bases and J by 7 bases, with 16 bases between them. The CDR3 nucleotides read TGTGCCAGTAGGGTCCAGGGGTTAGACCAGCCCCAGCATTTT. Its translation: CASRVQGLDQPQHF.

This clone was seen a handful of times. This chain joins TRBV20-1 and TRBJ2-3, with a possible D match to TRBD2 (6 bases). The CDR3 has 14 residues. Germline V CDR1 and CDR2: DFQATT, SNEGSKA (reference sequence). V was trimmed by 7 bases and J by 6 bases, leaving 20 bases between them. The CDR3 DNA reads as TGCAGTGGGGCGGGATCCCGAACACTCGATACGCAGTATTTT. It specifies CSGAGSRTLDTQYF.

The sample holds many counts of this clone. The CDR3 nucleotides read TGTGCCAGCAGCTTGGACTCCCTATACGGCTACGAGCAGTACTTC. This gives the protein CASSLDSLYGYEQYF. V is TRBV5-4 and J is TRBJ2-7; D remains unclear. The CDR3 covers 15 residues. Germline CDR1 SGHNT, CDR2 YYREEE (reference sequence). V lost 0 bases and J 3 bases, leaving 13 bases between the germline ends. The full variable domain, completed using reference TRBV5-4 and TRBJ2-7, is ETGVTQSPTHLIKTRGQQVTLRCSSQSGHNTVSWYQQALGQGPQFIFQYYREEENGRGNFPPRFSGLQFPNYSSELNVNALELDDSALYLCASSLDSLYGYEQYFGPGTRLTVT.

This clone was recorded many times. This chain connects TRBV2 to TRBJ2-1, with D possibly TRBD2 on 6 matching bases. The CDR3 runs to 14 residues. Germline CDR1 is SNHLY and CDR2 is FYNNEI. V gave up 3 bases and J gave up 7 bases, with 13 bases separating them. The CDR3 DNA sequence: TGTGCCAGCAGTGATACCGTAGCGGATAATGAGCAGTTCTTC. Its protein is CASSDTVADNEQFF.

This clone was observed a few times. The CDR3: CASSLEGSGEQYF. CDR3 DNA sequence: TGTGCCAGCAGCTTAGAAGGCTCTGGGGAGCAGTACTTC. V usage is TRBV7-2 and J usage is TRBJ2-7; D unresolved. Germline assignment: CDR1 SGHTA and CDR2 FQGNSA. The ends were cut back, 1 base at V and 7 bases at J, with 11 bases in the middle. CDR3 length equals 13 residues. Full variable domain (rest looked up from reference TRBV7-2 and TRBJ2-7): GAGVSQSPSNKVTEKGKDVELRCDPISGHTALYWYRQSLGQGLEFLIYFQGNSAPDKSGLPSDRFSAERTGGSVSTLTIQRTQQEDSAVYLCASSLEGSGEQYFGPGTRLTVT.

This clone turned up a few times. The V call is TRBV6-2 or TRBV6-3, the J call TRBJ2-7, with TRBD1 matching 8 bases. The germline V gene has CDR1 MNHEY and CDR2 SVGEGT. The CDR3 is 12 amino acids. Germline trimming cut 8 bases from V and 3 bases from J; bases unmatched to any gene: 3. DNA of the CDR3: TGTGCCAGCGGGGACAGGAACTACGAGCAGTACTTC. Translating it yields CASGDRNYEQYF.

The rearrangement links TRBV6-2 or TRBV6-3 to TRBJ2-2; D remains unclear. Germline-derived CDR1 and CDR2 are MNHEY and SVGEGT. Between the trimmed V and J ends, which lost 4 bases and 3 bases, there was a span of 6 bases. The CDR3 has 13 amino acids. Here the CDR3 reads CASSCIYTGELFF. CDR3 DNA sequence: TGTGCCAGCAGTTGCATATACACCGGGGAGCTGTTTTTT.

This clone was seen at least ten times. J is TRBJ2-3 and V is TRBV28, with TRBD2 as a possible D gene (5 bases). Looked up from germline, CDR1 is MDHEN and CDR2 is SYDVKM. Trimming removed 7 bases from V and 3 bases from J, with 14 bases in between. The CDR3 runs 14 residues. In nucleotides, the CDR3 is TGTGCCAGCAAAAGCGGAAGCCCGACAGATACGCAGTATTTT. Protein product: CASKSGSPTDTQYF.

To note about this clone: A read error may produce the germline difference seen at one junction end. The chain has TRBV4-1 and TRBJ2-2; D is possibly TRBD1 (5 bases). This CDR3 has 16 residues. The germline CDR1 and CDR2 sequences are MGHRA and YSYEKL. This CDR3 reads CASSQAETDNTWELFF. The CDR3 DNA follows: TGCGCCAGCAGCCAAGCTGAGACAGACAACACCTGGGAGCTGTTTTTT.

This clone was counted at least ten times. The rearrangement links TRBV6-1 to TRBJ2-7; D gene unclear. V lost 6 bases and J 5 bases, leaving 17 bases between the germline ends. Germline CDR1 and CDR2: MNHNS and SASEGT. This CDR3 is 14 amino acids long. The CDR3: CASRDLEKRNEQYF. The CDR3 DNA sequence: TGTGCCAGCAGGGACCTTGAGAAGAGGAACGAGCAGTACTTC.

The chain recombines TRBV11-2 with TRBJ2-2; tentative D call: TRBD2 (6 bases). The germline CDR1 and CDR2 sequences are SGHAT and FQNNGV. The CDR3 is made up of 18 amino acids. V gave up 1 base and J gave up 3 bases, with 18 bases separating them. In nucleotides, the CDR3 is TGTGCCAGCAGCTTAGGGGTGTGGGGGGTTCGGGACACCGGGGAGCTGTTTTTT. It yields the protein CASSLGVWGVRDTGELFF.

The V call is TRBV20-1, the J call TRBJ1-6; a possible D gene is TRBD1 (5 bases). Looked up from germline, CDR1 is DFQATT and CDR2 is SNEGSKA (reference sequence). CDR3 size: 15 residues. V lost 4 bases and J 5 bases, leaving 15 bases between the germline ends. The CDR3 spells CSANPGTVDNSPLHF. In nucleotides, the CDR3 is TGCAGTGCTAATCCTGGGACCGTGGATAATTCACCCCTCCACTTT.

This clone was observed many times. The chain employs TRBV10-1 and TRBJ2-2; no clear D gene. The germline V and J ends were trimmed by 2 bases and 4 bases, with 5 bases remaining between them. Per the germline V gene, CDR1 is WNHNN and CDR2 is SYGVQD (reference sequence). This CDR3 is 13 amino acids long. The CDR3 DNA sequence: TGCGCCAGCAGTGAGGACCCCACCGGGGAGCTGTTTTTT. Residues: CASSEDPTGELFF.

This clone was detected many times. The chain uses TRBV7-2 and TRBJ2-1, with D perhaps matching TRBD2 (6 bases). The V gene lost 7 bases and the J gene lost 6 bases, with 16 bases spanning the gap. Germline V gene lookup returns CDR1 SGHTA and CDR2 FQGNSA. The CDR3 is made up of 14 amino acids. The CDR3 bases are TGTGCCAGCATCAAGGACTATGGGGGCAATGAGCAGTTCTTC. This codes for CASIKDYGGNEQFF.

As concerns this clone: At the DNA level, this CDR3 is encoded by other sequences in the same sample as well. The J gene is TRBJ2-7, the V gene TRBV28, with 8 bases matching TRBD1. The V segment lost 8 bases and the J segment 7 bases; nucleotides outside the gene matches: 19. Per germline, CDR1 MDHEN and CDR2 SYDVKM. The CDR3 runs 16 residues. CDR3 nucleotide sequence: TGTGCCAGCCTCCCATATCCGGGACAGGAGAAGCCGGAGCAGTACTTC. It specifies CASLPYPGQEKPEQYF.

This clone was seen repeatedly, ten times or more. J is TRBJ2-7 and V is TRBV19; 7 nucleotides match TRBD1. The germline CDR1 and CDR2 sequences are LNHDA and SQIVND (reference sequence). Losses at the gene ends were 3 bases for V and 3 bases for J; bases not matched to a gene: 5. This CDR3 spans 14 amino acids. The CDR3 loop reads CASSIATGNYEQYF. In nucleotides, the CDR3 is TGTGCCAGTAGTATCGCGACAGGGAACTACGAGCAGTACTTC.

This chain uses TRBV6-2 or TRBV6-3 with TRBJ2-7, with 7 bases identical to TRBD2. Germline-derived CDR1 and CDR2 are MNHEY and SVGEGT. This CDR3 is built from 14 residues. V lost 2 bases, J lost 1 base, and 2 bases stayed unmatched. CDR3 amino acids: CASSYEAGSYEQYF. The CDR3 nucleotides read TGTGCCAGCAGTTACGAAGCGGGGTCCTACGAGCAGTACTTC.

The chain couples TRBV18 to TRBJ2-7, with a possible D match to TRBD1 (6 bases). The germline CDR1 and CDR2 sequences are KGHSH and LQKENI. V was cut by 2 bases and J by 9 bases, with 17 bases left in between. This CDR3 comprises 14 residues. The CDR3 spells CASSPRQGKGGQYF. DNA of the CDR3: TGTGCCAGCTCACCAAGGCAGGGGAAAGGCGGGCAGTACTTC.

This clone is categorized as medium-sized. This chain joins TRBV5-6 and TRBJ2-7; D is perhaps TRBD2 (5 bases). The CDR3 has 14 residues. V shed 5 bases and J shed 5 bases, with 17 bases lying between them. The germline V gene has CDR1 SGHDT and CDR2 YYEEEE. This CDR3 is CASRRADSPHEQYF. CDR3 DNA: TGTGCCAGCAGAAGAGCGGACTCCCCCCACGAGCAGTACTTC.

This clone was observed many times. The rearrangement joins TRBV6-2 or TRBV6-3 to TRBJ2-3, with D possibly TRBD2 on 7 matching bases. The V end lost 6 bases, the J end lost 5 bases, and 30 bases lay between the germline ends. This CDR3 spans 19 amino acids. Germline-derived CDR1 and CDR2 are MNHEY and SVGEGT. CDR3 DNA sequence: TGTGCCAGCAGGGGAGTTGGGGGCCTGTGGCTAGCGGACGGAGATACGCAGTATTTT. This gives the protein CASRGVGGLWLADGDTQYF.

The V and J genes are TRBV15 and TRBJ2-4; TRBD2 matches 9 bases. The V gene's germline CDR1 is LNHNV and CDR2 YYDKDF (reference sequence). CDR3 length equals 18 residues. V dropped 1 base and J dropped 0; count of bases not matched to a gene: 7. CDR3 coding DNA: TGTGCCACCAGCAGAGGTCGCACTAGCGGGCTAGCCAAAAACATTCAGTACTTC. Amino acid sequence: CATSRGRTSGLAKNIQYF.

The sample holds a few counts of this clone. The chain joins TRBV7-9 to TRBJ1-1; unclear D gene. V was shortened by 1 base and J by 8 bases, with 8 bases between the two germline ends. Germline V gene lookup returns CDR1 SEHNR and CDR2 FQNEAQ (reference sequence). The CDR3 loop spans 12 amino acids. The CDR3 loop is CASSLEVLEAFF. CDR3 sequence (DNA): TGTGCCAGCAGCTTAGAGGTACTGGAAGCTTTCTTT.

The chain links TRBV20-1 to TRBJ1-6; 8 positions agree with TRBD1. Losses at the gene ends were 2 bases for V and 6 bases for J; bases not matched to a gene: 3. CDR1 and CDR2 (germline): DFQATT, SNEGSKA (reference sequence). The CDR3 is 14 residues long. CDR3 residues: CSARSGQGNSPLHF. The CDR3 DNA reads as TGCAGTGCTAGATCCGGACAGGGTAATTCACCCCTCCACTTT.

This clone has ten or more counts. The chain couples TRBV12-1 to TRBJ2-7. TRBV12-1 is designated a pseudogene. The CDR3 is made up of 14 amino acids. The CDR3 region has the DNA TGTGCCAGCAGCTTCCGGATCACCACCTACGAGCAGTACTTC. It codes for CASSFRITTYEQYF.

The J gene is TRBJ2-7, the V gene TRBV5-4; D is uncertain. The V and J ends lost 0 bases and 6 bases respectively, with 4 bases between them. The CDR3 extends over 11 amino acids. Germline values: CDR1 SGHNT, CDR2 YYREEE (reference sequence). The CDR3 DNA reads as TGTGCCAGCAGCTTGGATGTCGAGCAGTACTTC. Translating gives CASSLDVEQYF.

The chain links TRBV6-2 or TRBV6-3 to TRBJ2-7, with TRBD2 identical over 9 bases. V shed 4 bases and J 4 bases; nucleotides not matched to a gene: 8. The CDR3 totals 15 residues. Germline V gene sequence: CDR1 MNHEY, CDR2 SVGEGT. This CDR3 is CASSLASGNFYEQYF. Written as DNA, the CDR3 is TGTGCCAGCAGTTTAGCTAGCGGGAACTTTTACGAGCAGTACTTC.

The chain combines TRBV11-2 with TRBJ2-6, with TRBD1 identical over 7 bases. Germline CDR1 reads SGHAT; CDR2 reads FQNNGV. The trim removed 8 bases at V and 0 bases at J, leaving 7 bases unmatched. The CDR3 contains 16 residues. CDR3 bases: TGTGCCAGCCGCGACAGGGCAAACTCTGGGGCCAACGTCCTGACTTTC. Amino acid sequence: CASRDRANSGANVLTF.

This clone was recorded a few times. The chain employs TRBV6-7 and TRBJ2-7, with 8 bases aligning to TRBD1. TRBV6-7 counts as an open reading frame of uncertain function. This CDR3 contains 16 residues. V dropped 0 bases and J dropped 4; count of bases not matched to a gene: 8. CDR3 protein: CASSYSAGQGRYEQYF. CDR3 bases: TGTGCCAGCAGTTACTCTGCTGGACAGGGCCGTTACGAGCAGTACTTC.

In this sample, this clone turned up many times. The chain joins TRBV11-3 to TRBJ1-2, with a possible D match to TRBD1 (5 bases). The CDR3 spans 16 residues. The V gene's germline CDR1 is SGHNT and CDR2 YENEEA. Trimming took off 1 base at V and 2 bases at J, with 14 bases between the two ends. CDR3 nucleotide sequence: TGTGCCAGCAGCTTAGGGAGTCTGGGGACCAACTATGGCTACACCTTC. As protein: CASSLGSLGTNYGYTF.